These 22 T cell receptor beta chains were all obtained from the same sample, sequenced in a study of OX40 agonist ivuxolimab in advanced cancers. Receptor libraries were prepared by the immunoSEQ multiplex PCR assay. What TCRdb holds here is the immuneACCESS table cut down to in-frame rearrangements. Part of the clones is not present; checked against another copy, under half of the missing clones reflect an unresolved V gene, and the others are unexplained. This sample comprises about 100,000 clones, roughly four fifths of them detected only once. The ten largest make up roughly 5.4% of the sample. This sample comprised CD4+ or CD8+ T cells sorted from blood, obtained in a trial of the OX40 agonist ivuxolimab. The receptors were gathered from an adult with an advanced solid tumor such as melanoma, head and neck, liver or kidney cancer.

The chain carries TRBV5-1 and TRBJ2-3; a possible D gene is TRBD1 (5 bases). This CDR3 has 15 residues. The ends were cut back, 1 base at V and 3 bases at J, with 12 bases in the middle. The germline V gene has CDR1 SGHRS and CDR2 YFSETQ. The CDR3 region has the DNA TGCGCCAGCAGCTTGTCGACAGTACTTACAGATACGCAGTATTTT. Encoded protein: CASSLSTVLTDTQYF. The full variable domain, rest sourced from reference TRBV5-1 and TRBJ2-3, is KAGVTQTPRYLIKTRGQQVTLSCSPISGHRSVSWYQQTPGQGLQFLFEYFSETQRNKGNFPGRFSGRQFSNSRSEMNVSTLELGDSALYLCASSLSTVLTDTQYFGPGTRLTVL.

J is TRBJ2-7 and V is TRBV5-1, with 7 bases identical to TRBD1. Trimming removed 4 bases from V and 3 bases from J; junction bases left unmatched: 7. Germline V lookup: CDR1 SGHRS, CDR2 YFSETQ. CDR3 length equals 14 residues. The CDR3 nucleotides read TGCGCCAGCAGCGCGACAGGGAACAGCTACGAGCAGTACTTC. Protein: CASSATGNSYEQYF.

The chain links TRBV7-6 to TRBJ1-1; D gene uncertain. The CDR3 loop spans 14 amino acids. Germline V gives CDR1 SGHVS, CDR2 FNYEAQ. The ends were cut back, 1 base at V and 6 bases at J, with 12 bases in the middle. The CDR3 sequence: CASSLEGSGAEAFF. DNA of the CDR3: TGTGCCAGCAGCTTAGAAGGGAGCGGGGCTGAAGCTTTCTTT.

The rearrangement joins TRBV5-6 to TRBJ2-1; TRBD2 agrees at 11 bases. Germline values: CDR1 SGHDT, CDR2 YYEEEE. This CDR3 comprises 16 residues. V lost 4 bases to trimming and J lost 8 bases; unmatched junction nucleotides: 11. The CDR3 nucleotides are TGTGCCAGCAGCCAGTCCCTAGCGGGAGGTTTGTATGAGCAGTTCTTC. This gives the protein CASSQSLAGGLYEQFF.

This clone appeared a single time. The CDR3 DNA reads TGTGCCAGCAGCCCCAGCTCCTACGAGCAGTACTTC. This encodes CASSPSSYEQYF. The chain has TRBV11-2 and TRBJ2-7; D is undetermined. This CDR3 has 12 residues. Trimming pared 5 bases from V and 0 bases from J, leaving 5 bases between. From germline, CDR1 is SGHAT and CDR2 FQNNGV. Variable domain in full (rest from reference TRBV11-2 and TRBJ2-7): EAGVAQSPRYKIIEKRQSVAFWCNPISGHATLYWYQQILGQGPKLLIQFQNNGVVDDSQLPKDRFSAERLKGVDSTLKIQPAKLEDSAVYLCASSPSSYEQYFGPGTRLTVT.

This clone was found many times. CDR3 DNA sequence: TGTGCCAGCAGCGAGGGACAGCCACCCATAACCTATGGCTACACCTTC. It encodes CASSEGQPPITYGYTF. The gene calls are TRBV5-6 and TRBJ1-2; 7 bases agree with TRBD1. V was clipped by 4 bases and J by 4 bases; unmatched bases: 13. The CDR3 contains 16 residues. Germline-derived CDR1 and CDR2 are SGHDT and YYEEEE.

This clone showed up just once. This sequence joins TRBV19 and TRBJ2-1; D gene uncertain. The CDR3 is made up of 16 amino acids. The germline gives CDR1 LNHDA, CDR2 SQIVND (reference sequence). V lost 5 bases, J lost 2 bases, and 16 bases lay in between. CDR3 DNA: TGTGCCAGTAGTGACGGATCATCTCGTACCTACAATGAGCAGTTCTTC. Its protein product is CASSDGSSRTYNEQFF.

This chain uses TRBV7-3 with TRBJ2-7, with 12 bases matching TRBD1. Germline lookup yields CDR1 SGHTA and CDR2 FQGTGA. The CDR3 length is 15 residues. V trimming: 5 bases; J trimming: 5 bases; junction bases outside the gene matches: 7. The CDR3 loop reads CASSLTGTGGNEQYF. DNA of the CDR3: TGTGCCAGCAGCCTGACCGGGACAGGGGGCAACGAGCAGTACTTC.

V gene TRBV7-9 combines with J gene TRBJ1-1; 7 bases map to TRBD1. With 3 bases clipped from V and 0 bases from J, the junction kept 4 bases outside the gene matches. CDR1 and CDR2 (germline): SEHNR, FQNEAQ (reference sequence). The CDR3 is 15 amino acids. CDR3 residues: CASSLGQLMNTEAFF. DNA for the CDR3: TGTGCCAGCAGCTTGGGACAGCTCATGAACACTGAAGCTTTCTTT.

This sequence joins TRBV23-1 and TRBJ1-2; D may be TRBD1 (6 bases). Being an ORF, TRBV23-1 has a function that is uncertain. Trimming took off 4 bases at V and 5 bases at J, with 20 bases between the two ends. CDR3 size: 16 residues. This CDR3 is CASSPPGTLKYYGYTF. DNA of the CDR3: TGCGCCAGCAGTCCCCCCGGGACACTAAAATATTATGGCTACACCTTC.

The chain employs TRBV5-4 and TRBJ2-5, with unresolved D. The better agreement between TRBJ2-7 and the DNA end casts doubt on the J call. This CDR3 has 13 residues. Germline V gives CDR1 SGHNT, CDR2 YYREEE (reference sequence). The CDR3 reads CASSFWGSYEQYF. As DNA, the CDR3 is TGTGCCAGCAGCTTCTGGGGCTCCTACGAGCAGTACTTC.

This sequence joins TRBV11-2 and TRBJ2-2; D is unresolved. Trimming stripped 6 bases from V and 0 bases from J, with 11 bases between. The CDR3 has 15 residues. Germline V gene sequence: CDR1 SGHAT, CDR2 FQNNGV. The DNA for the CDR3 is TGTGCCAGCAGAGTAGCCAACGCGAACACCGGGGAGCTGTTTTTT. Translation: CASRVANANTGELFF.

The chain is built from TRBV11-1 and TRBJ2-1; 10 bases are shared with TRBD2. This CDR3 has 15 residues. Germline values: CDR1 SGHAT, CDR2 FQDESV (reference sequence). The J segment lost 7 bases and the V segment lost 8 bases, leaving 11 bases of the junction unmatched. This CDR3 reads CASGQSSGGLNEQFF. The CDR3 bases are TGTGCCAGCGGACAATCTAGCGGGGGCTTGAATGAGCAGTTCTTC.

V and J are TRBV7-9 and TRBJ1-2, with D perhaps TRBD1 (5 bases). The CDR3 loop spans 13 amino acids. Germline V gene sequence: CDR1 SEHNR, CDR2 FQNEAQ (reference sequence). V was clipped by 5 bases and J by 2 bases, with 9 bases between them. The CDR3 region is CASSPTGNYGYTF. CDR3 DNA: TGTGCCAGCAGCCCCACAGGAAACTATGGCTACACCTTC.

This clone was detected once. The chain has TRBV5-6 and TRBJ1-1, with D perhaps TRBD1 (5 bases). CDR1 is SGHDT and CDR2 is YYEEEE in the germline V gene. The V and J ends lost 3 bases and 10 bases respectively, with 13 bases between them. The CDR3 runs 12 residues. This CDR3 is CASSSLGARAFF. DNA for the CDR3: TGTGCCAGCAGCTCCCTTGGGGCGAGAGCTTTCTTT. Filled out from reference TRBV5-6 and TRBJ1-1, the complete variable domain reads DAGVTQSPTHLIKTRGQQVTLRCSPKSGHDTVSWYQQALGQGPQFIFQYYEEEERQRGNFPDRFSGHQFPNYSSELNVNALLLGDSALYLCASSSLGARAFFGQGTRLTVV.

The chain uses TRBV29-1 and TRBJ2-7; 12 nucleotides agree with TRBD2. Losses at the gene ends were 3 bases for V and 2 bases for J; bases not matched to a gene: 11. CDR1 and CDR2 (germline): SQVTM, ANQGSEA. This CDR3 has 17 residues. As DNA, the CDR3 is TGCAGCGTTGAGACTCTAGCGGGAGGGTCGGCGGCCTACGAGCAGTACTTC. Translation: CSVETLAGGSAAYEQYF.

The rearrangement links TRBV29-1 to TRBJ2-2, with unresolved D. The CDR3 is made up of 12 amino acids. The germline V and J ends were trimmed by 4 bases and 3 bases, with 6 bases remaining between them. Germline V lookup: CDR1 SQVTM, CDR2 ANQGSEA. In nucleotides, the CDR3 is TGCAGCGTTGGCGCCTACACCGGGGAGCTGTTTTTT. It encodes CSVGAYTGELFF.

V gene TRBV5-1 combines with J gene TRBJ2-2; 12 nucleotides match TRBD2. V trimming: 4 bases; J trimming: 1 base; junction bases outside the gene matches: 2. Germline assignment: CDR1 SGHRS and CDR2 YFSETQ. CDR3 length equals 16 residues. The CDR3 here is CASSRTSGMNTGELFF. The CDR3 nucleotides are TGCGCCAGCAGCAGGACTAGCGGGATGAACACCGGGGAGCTGTTTTTT.

This sequence joins TRBV5-1 and TRBJ2-1, with TRBD2 matching 7 bases. CDR1 is SGHRS and CDR2 is YFSETQ in the germline V gene. The CDR3 runs to 15 residues. V dropped 4 bases and J dropped 0; count of bases not matched to a gene: 4. This CDR3 is CASSLADSSYNEQFF. For the CDR3, the DNA is TGCGCCAGCAGCCTAGCGGATAGCTCCTACAATGAGCAGTTCTTC.

The chain couples TRBV18 to TRBJ1-3; D gene unclear. V lost 3 bases, J lost 0 bases, and 12 bases lay in between. Germline values: CDR1 KGHSH, CDR2 LQKENI. This CDR3 has 16 residues. CDR3 DNA: TGTGCCAGCTCACCGGGCTCTTTCCCCTCTGGAAACACCATATATTTT. It codes for CASSPGSFPSGNTIYF.

The rearrangement uses TRBV25-1 and TRBJ2-7; 9 bases line up with TRBD1. Per germline, CDR1 MGHDK and CDR2 SYGVNS. V shed 4 bases, J shed 1 base, and the junction held 8 bases outside the gene matches. The CDR3 is 16 residues long. The CDR3 protein is CASSAPRQGGSYEQYF. The DNA of the CDR3 is TGTGCCAGCAGTGCCCCCCGACAGGGGGGGTCCTACGAGCAGTACTTC.

V is TRBV7-9 and J is TRBJ2-1; TRBD2 aligns across 8 bases. The V gene end was trimmed by 5 bases and the J gene end by 8 bases; junction bases not matched to a gene: 17. Germline values: CDR1 SEHNR, CDR2 FQNEAQ (reference sequence). CDR3 length: 17 residues. The CDR3 DNA reads TGTGCCAGCAGCCAGAGGGCGGGACTAGGGGACTCGGATGAGCAGTTCTTC. This encodes CASSQRAGLGDSDEQFF.